This entry is about one T cell receptor (beta chain). Which antigen it targets is not known. Base-call qualities are not available, and no considerably larger clone is one nucleotide away. The study tested focal radiation therapy combined with CTLA-4 blockade (ipilimumab) in patients with chemo-refractory metastatic non-small-cell lung cancer. Library generation was performed with the immunoSEQ multiplex PCR assay. TCRdb's version of the immuneACCESS table is confined to in-frame rearrangements and falls short of the full clone set. An unresolved V gene accounts for under half of the shortfall where checked; the remainder is of unknown origin. Counted in this sample were about 82,000 clones; around 72% of them appeared once. The ten largest clones represent over 12% of the sample. The entry originates in a study of radiotherapy plus CTLA-4 blockade in lung cancer (dated by TCRdb to the late 2010s). Context from the whole study: Objective responses occurred in approximately 17% of enrolled patients, and 30% to 35% achieved disease control.

The germline V gene supplies CDR1 SGHRS and CDR2 YFSETQ. The CDR3 holds 15 amino acids from the cysteine to the phenylalanine. Here the CDR3 DNA is all that survives: 45 bases in frame from base 1. Trimmed from V: 0 bases; trimmed from J: 1 base; junction bases lacking a gene match: 2. Paper-wide results and their limitations: After treatment with radiotherapy and ipilimumab, TCR clones that originated in tumors expanded in peripheral blood. The strongest predictors of response, as reported, were early dynamic changes in blood T cell clones along with a rise in serum interferon-beta after radiation.

This TCR came from a human donor with non-small cell lung cancer that progressed on radiotherapy plus ipilimumab. The source was peripheral blood, collected from a patient treated with radiotherapy plus ipilimumab. Recombination linked TRBV5-1 to TRBJ2-7; 9 of the junction bases match TRBD2. In nucleotides, the sequence is TGCGCCAGCAGCTTGGCACTAGCGGGTTCCTACGAGCAGTACTTC. It translates to CASSLALAGSYEQYF.